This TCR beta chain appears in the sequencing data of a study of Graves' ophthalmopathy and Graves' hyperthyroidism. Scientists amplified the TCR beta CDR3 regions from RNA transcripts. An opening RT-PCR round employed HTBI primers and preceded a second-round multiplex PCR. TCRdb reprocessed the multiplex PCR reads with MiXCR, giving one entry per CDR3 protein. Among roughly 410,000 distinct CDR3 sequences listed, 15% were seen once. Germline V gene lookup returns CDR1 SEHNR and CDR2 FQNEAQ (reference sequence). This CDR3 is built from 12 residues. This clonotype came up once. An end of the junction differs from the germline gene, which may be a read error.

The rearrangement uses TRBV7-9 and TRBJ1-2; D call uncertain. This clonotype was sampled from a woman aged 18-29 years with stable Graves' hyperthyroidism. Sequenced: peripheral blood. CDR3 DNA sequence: TGTGCCAGCAGCTTAGGGCAGAGAGGCTACATCTTC. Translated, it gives CASSLGQRGYIF.